This T cell receptor beta chain was sequenced for a study of T cells after yellow fever vaccination. Findings and limits, study-wide: Clonotype sharing between CD4 and CD8 compartments was small. Reappearing after the booster were most of the clones from primary vaccination (about 96% CD4, approximately 89% CD8).

With regard to this clonotype: Its target is unknown.

Germline V lookup: CDR1 LGHNA, CDR2 YSLEER. With 0 bases clipped from V and 10 bases from J, the junction kept 11 bases outside the gene matches. CDR3 length equals 16 residues. TCRdb used MiXCR to reprocess the 5' RACE reads, holding one entry per CDR3 protein. The sample comprises about 260,000 distinct CDR3 sequences, roughly 4.8% of which are singletons, and approximately 3.5% rests with the top ten. The sequence came from a man aged 18 to 30 who received the YFV17D yellow fever vaccine. The chain joins TRBV4-3 to TRBJ1-4; 7 nucleotides align to TRBD1. The sequenced sample was CD4+ T cells sorted from PBMCs, obtained on the day of the yellow fever booster vaccination. Written as DNA, the CDR3 is TGCGCCAGCAGCCAAGAATTTACAGGGGCGGTAAGAAAACTGTTTTTT. It specifies CASSQEFTGAVRKLFF.